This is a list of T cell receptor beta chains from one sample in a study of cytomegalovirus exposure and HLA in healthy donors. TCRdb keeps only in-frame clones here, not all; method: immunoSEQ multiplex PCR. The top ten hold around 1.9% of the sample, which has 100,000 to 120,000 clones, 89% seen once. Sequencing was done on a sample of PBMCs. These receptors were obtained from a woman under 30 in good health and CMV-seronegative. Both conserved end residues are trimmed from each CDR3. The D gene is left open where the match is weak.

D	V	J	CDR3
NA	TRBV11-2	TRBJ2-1	AISKLSGKSYNEQF
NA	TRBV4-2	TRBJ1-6	ASSQGTVSNSPLH
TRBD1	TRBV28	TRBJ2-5	ASSLGTGGVETQY
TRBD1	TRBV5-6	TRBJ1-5	ASSSWTGGVYSNQPQH
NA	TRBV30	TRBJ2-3	AWSATLASTDTQY
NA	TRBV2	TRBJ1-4	ASSPSQGQGKLF
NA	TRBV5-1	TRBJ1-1	ASSFTGNTEAF
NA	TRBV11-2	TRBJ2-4	ASSPGRTKNIQY
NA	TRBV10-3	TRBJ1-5	ATTPGNSNGQPQH
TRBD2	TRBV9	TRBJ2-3	ASSVMRGSTDTQY
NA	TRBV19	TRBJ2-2	ASSRQGITAGELF
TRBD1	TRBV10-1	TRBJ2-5	ASSSMGQGEETQY
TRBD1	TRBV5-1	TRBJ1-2	ASSIGQGMDYGYT
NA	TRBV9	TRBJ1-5	ASSVEPAGPQH
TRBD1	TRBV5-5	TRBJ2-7	ASSYPGTGGSYEQY
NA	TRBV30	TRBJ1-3	AWTPGVGNTIY
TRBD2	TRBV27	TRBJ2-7	ASSARLAGFYEQY
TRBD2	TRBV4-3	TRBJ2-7	ASSQDLRTSGRAYGEQY
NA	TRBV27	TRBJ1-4	ASQGNSEKLF
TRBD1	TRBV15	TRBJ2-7	ATSKGNPGQGVYEQY
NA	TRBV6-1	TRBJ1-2	ASNLGQTYGYT
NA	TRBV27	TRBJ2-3	ASSRSGGGQY
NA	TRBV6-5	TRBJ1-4	ASSPRTTNEKLF
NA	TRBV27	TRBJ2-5	ASSLWGRGGETQY
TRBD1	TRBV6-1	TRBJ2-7	ASSVYRGLYEQY
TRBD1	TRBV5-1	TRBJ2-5	ASSARTGQETQY
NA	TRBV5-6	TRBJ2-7	ASTPRGGSLYEQY
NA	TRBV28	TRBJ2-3	ASKGSTDTQY
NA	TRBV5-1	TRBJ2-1	ASSLSRGQIYNEQF
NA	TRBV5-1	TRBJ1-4	ASSLERSEKLF
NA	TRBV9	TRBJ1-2	ASESGSNYGYT
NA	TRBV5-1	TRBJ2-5	ASSFGGKTSQY
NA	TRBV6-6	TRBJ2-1	ASTWVRRNNNEQF
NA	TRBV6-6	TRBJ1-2	ASSWGGAGGYGYT
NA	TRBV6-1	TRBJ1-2	ASSEAPEDGGYT
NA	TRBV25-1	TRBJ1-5	ASSEHNNQPQH
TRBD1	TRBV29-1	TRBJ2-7	SGEPGQGANSSYEQY
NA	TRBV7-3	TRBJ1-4	ASSFRGATNEKLF
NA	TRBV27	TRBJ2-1	ASKVVGRSYNEQF
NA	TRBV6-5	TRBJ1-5	ASSSGVYSNQPQH
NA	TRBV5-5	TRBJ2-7	ASSFFGANEAGRSEQY
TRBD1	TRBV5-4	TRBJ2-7	ASSRDRDEQY
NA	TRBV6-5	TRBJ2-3	ASSPQGGATDTQY
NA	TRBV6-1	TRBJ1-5	ASSDMTDSNQPQH
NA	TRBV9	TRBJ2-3	ASSVGQMADTQY
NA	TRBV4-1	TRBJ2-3	ASSQAGYGSVDTQY
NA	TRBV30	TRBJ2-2	ACATGNTGELF
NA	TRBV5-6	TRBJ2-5	ASSFSIVRKQETQY